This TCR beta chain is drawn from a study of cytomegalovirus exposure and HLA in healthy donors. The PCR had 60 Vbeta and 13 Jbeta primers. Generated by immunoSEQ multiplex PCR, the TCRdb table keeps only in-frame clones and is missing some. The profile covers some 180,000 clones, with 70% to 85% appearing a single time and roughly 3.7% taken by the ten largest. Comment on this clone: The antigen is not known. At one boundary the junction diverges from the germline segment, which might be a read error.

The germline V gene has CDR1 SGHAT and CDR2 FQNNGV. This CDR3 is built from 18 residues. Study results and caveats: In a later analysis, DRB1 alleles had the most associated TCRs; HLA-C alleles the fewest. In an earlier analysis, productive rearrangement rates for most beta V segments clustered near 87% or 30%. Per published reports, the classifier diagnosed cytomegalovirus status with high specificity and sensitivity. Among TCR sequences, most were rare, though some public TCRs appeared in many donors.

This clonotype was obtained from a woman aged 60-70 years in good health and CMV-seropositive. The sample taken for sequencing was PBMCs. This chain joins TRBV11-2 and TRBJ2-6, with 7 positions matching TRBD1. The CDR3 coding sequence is TGTGCCAGCAGCTTCGCCCTGGGACAGCCCTCTGGGGCCAACGGCCTGACTTTC. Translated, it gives CASSFALGQPSGANGLTF.